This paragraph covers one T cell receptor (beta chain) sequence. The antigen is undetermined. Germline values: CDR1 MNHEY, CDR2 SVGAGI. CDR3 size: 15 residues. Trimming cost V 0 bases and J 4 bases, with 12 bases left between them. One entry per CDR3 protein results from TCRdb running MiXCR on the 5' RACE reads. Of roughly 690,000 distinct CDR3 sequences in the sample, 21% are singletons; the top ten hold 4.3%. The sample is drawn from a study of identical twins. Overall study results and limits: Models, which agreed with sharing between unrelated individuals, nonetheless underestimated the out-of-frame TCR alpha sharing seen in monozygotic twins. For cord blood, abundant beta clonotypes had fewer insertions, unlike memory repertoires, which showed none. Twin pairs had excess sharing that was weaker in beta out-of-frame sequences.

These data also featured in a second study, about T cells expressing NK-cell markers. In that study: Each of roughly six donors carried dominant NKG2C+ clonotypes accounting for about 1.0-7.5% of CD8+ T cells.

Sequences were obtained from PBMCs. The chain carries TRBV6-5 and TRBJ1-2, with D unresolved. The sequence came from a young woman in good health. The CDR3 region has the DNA TGTGCCAGCAGTTACTCCCCCGCAGGTCCCTATGGCTACACCTTC. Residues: CASSYSPAGPYGYTF.